Each of the 2 T cell receptor beta chains below was sequenced from the same sample in a study of shared clonotypes between healthy human individuals. Assay used: immunoSEQ multiplex PCR; TCRdb lists only in-frame clones, some missing. The sample carries about 470,000 clones, roughly 83% recorded once. The source material was PBMCs. The receptors come from a middle-aged woman in good health. Some clones in this sample may be carry-over from other donors' samples.

This clone has more than one count but fewer than ten. V is TRBV10-3 and J is TRBJ2-7, with unresolved D. The CDR3 is 14 amino acids. V was cut by 3 bases and J by 7 bases, with 16 bases left in between. CDR1 ENHRY and CDR2 SYGVKD come from the germline V gene. The CDR3 spells CAISEELPPSEQYF. Here the CDR3 DNA reads TGTGCCATCAGTGAAGAACTCCCGCCTTCTGAGCAGTACTTC.

The gene calls are TRBV18 and TRBJ1-1; maybe TRBD1 (5 bases). V was cut by 2 bases and J by 3 bases, with 13 bases left in between. This CDR3 has 15 amino acids. Germline lookup yields CDR1 KGHSH and CDR2 LQKENI. The CDR3 region is CASSPSGDLDTEAFF. The DNA for the CDR3 is TGTGCCAGCTCACCATCGGGGGATTTGGACACTGAAGCTTTCTTT.